Listed here is a single T cell receptor beta chain. In the original processing: Estimation of nucleated cell counts relied on the amplification of reference gene primers. Clones were read by immunoSEQ multiplex PCR, and TCRdb kept only the in-frame ones, dropping some. The DNA gave D and trimming, while V, J and clone size come from that table. Of 300,000 or so clones listed, around 87% are singletons. Germline-derived CDR1 and CDR2 are SGHVS and FQNEAQ. The V and J ends lost 5 bases and 2 bases, in that order; junction bases with no gene match: 2. The CDR3 covers 13 residues. The sample is drawn from a study of blood T cell repertoires in COVID-19. Study-wide context: The United States, Italy and Spain supplied acute and convalescent COVID-19 samples.

The sample consisted of peripheral blood. This chain uses TRBV7-8 with TRBJ1-2, with 7 bases aligning to TRBD1. This TCR was sampled from a woman in her fifties or sixties who had recovered from COVID-19. In DNA, the CDR3 is TGTGCCAGCAGCAAGGACAGGAACTATGGCTACACCTTC. This codes for CASSKDRNYGYTF.